This T cell receptor (beta chain) emerged from a study of blood T cell repertoires in COVID-19. Study details: Acute and convalescent COVID-19 specimens originated in the United States, Italy and Spain. The analysed material was cDNA or gDNA that came from T cells, B-cell-depleted T cells, or PBMCs.

The CDR3 spans 14 residues. CDR1 and CDR2 (germline): MNHEY, SVGAGI. V lost 5 bases to trimming and J lost 1 base, with 11 bases between them. Authors' methods: Cell counts per sample came from amplifying reference gene primers. Some clones are missing from TCRdb's copy, which holds only in-frame ones; the method was immunoSEQ multiplex PCR. V and J calls and clone size come straight from that table; D and trimming were deduced from the DNA. The data contain approximately 210,000 clones, approximately 78% of them singletons. The TCR sequence derives from a woman in her forties with acute or convalescent COVID-19. The source material was peripheral blood. The V gene is TRBV6-5, the J gene TRBJ1-1, with D perhaps matching TRBD1 (6 bases). The CDR3 DNA reads TGTGCCAGCAGTCCCGGACAGAGGAACACTGAAGCTTTCTTT. This sequence encodes CASSPGQRNTEAFF.